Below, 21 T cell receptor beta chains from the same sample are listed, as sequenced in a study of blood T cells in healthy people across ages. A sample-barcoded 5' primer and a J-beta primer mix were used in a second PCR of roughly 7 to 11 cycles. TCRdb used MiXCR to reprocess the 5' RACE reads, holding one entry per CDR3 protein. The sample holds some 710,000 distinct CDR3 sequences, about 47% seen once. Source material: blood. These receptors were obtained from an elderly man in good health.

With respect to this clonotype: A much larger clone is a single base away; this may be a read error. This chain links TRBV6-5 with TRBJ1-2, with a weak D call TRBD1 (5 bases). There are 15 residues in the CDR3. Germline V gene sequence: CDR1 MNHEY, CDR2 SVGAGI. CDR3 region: CAGSYSYGDLYGYTF. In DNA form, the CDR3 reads TGTGCCGGCAGTTACTCCTATGGGGACCTCTATGGCTACACCTTC.

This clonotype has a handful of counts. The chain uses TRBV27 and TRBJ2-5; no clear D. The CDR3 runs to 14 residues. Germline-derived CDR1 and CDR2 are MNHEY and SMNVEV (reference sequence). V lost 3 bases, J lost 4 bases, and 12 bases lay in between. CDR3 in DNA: TGTGCCAGCAGTTTCGCTTTGTCTATAGAGACCCAGTACTTC. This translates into CASSFALSIETQYF.

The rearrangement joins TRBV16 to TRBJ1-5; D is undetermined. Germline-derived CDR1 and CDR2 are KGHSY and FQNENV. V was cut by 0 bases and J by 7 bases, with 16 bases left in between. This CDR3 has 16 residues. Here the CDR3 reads CASSQSASEIGQPQHF. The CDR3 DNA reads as TGTGCCAGCAGCCAATCGGCGAGTGAGATAGGGCAGCCCCAGCATTTT.

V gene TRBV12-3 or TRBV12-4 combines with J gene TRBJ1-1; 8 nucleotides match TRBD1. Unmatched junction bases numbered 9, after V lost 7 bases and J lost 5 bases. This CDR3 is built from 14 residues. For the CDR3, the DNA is TGTGCCAGCAACCTCCAGGGGGCTAGGACTGAAGCTTTCTTT. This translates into CASNLQGARTEAFF.

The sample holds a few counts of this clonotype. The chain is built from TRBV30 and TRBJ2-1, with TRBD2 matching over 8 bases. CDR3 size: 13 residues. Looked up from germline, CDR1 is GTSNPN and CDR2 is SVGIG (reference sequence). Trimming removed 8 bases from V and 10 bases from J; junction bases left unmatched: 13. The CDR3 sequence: CAASGTRSSEQFF. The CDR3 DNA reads TGTGCCGCCTCCGGGACTAGGTCGTCCGAGCAGTTCTTC. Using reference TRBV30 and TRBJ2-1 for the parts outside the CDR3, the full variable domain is SQTIHQWPATLVQPVGSPLSLECTVEGTSNPNLYWYRQAAGRGLQLLFYSVGIGQISSEVPQNLSASRPQDRQFILSSKKLLLSDSGFYLCAASGTRSSEQFFGPGTRLTVL.

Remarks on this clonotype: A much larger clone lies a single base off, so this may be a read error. For the CDR3, the DNA is TGTGCCAGCAGTCCTGACAGGGACTTCTATGGCTGCACCTTC. This sequence encodes CASSPDRDFYGCTF. The gene calls are TRBV7-2 and TRBJ1-2; 7 bases match TRBD1. Germline V CDR1 and CDR2: SGHTA, FQGNSA. This CDR3 spans 14 amino acids.

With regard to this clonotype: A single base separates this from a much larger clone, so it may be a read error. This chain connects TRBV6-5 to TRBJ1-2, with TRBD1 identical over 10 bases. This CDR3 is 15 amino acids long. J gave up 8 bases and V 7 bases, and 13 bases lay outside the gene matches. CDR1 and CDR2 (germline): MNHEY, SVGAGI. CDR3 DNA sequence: TGTGCCAGCACTGATCCTGGGACAGGGGAGCGAGGCTACACCTTC. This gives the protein CASTDPGTGERGYTF.

The CDR3 DNA sequence: TGTGCCAGCAGTGCTTCAAGACAGGGGCCCAATGGCTACACCTTC. Its protein is CASSASRQGPNGYTF. The chain couples TRBV2 to TRBJ1-2, with 8 bases identical to TRBD1. The CDR3 covers 15 residues. Germline V gives CDR1 SNHLY, CDR2 FYNNEI. J lost 6 bases, V lost 4 bases, and 10 bases had no gene match.

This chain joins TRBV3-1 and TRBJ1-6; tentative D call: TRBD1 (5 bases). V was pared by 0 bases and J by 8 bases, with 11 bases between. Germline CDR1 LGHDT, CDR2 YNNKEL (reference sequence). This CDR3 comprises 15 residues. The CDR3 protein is CASSQEGARDSPLHF. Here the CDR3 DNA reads TGTGCCAGCAGCCAAGAGGGCGCCAGGGATTCACCCCTCCACTTT.

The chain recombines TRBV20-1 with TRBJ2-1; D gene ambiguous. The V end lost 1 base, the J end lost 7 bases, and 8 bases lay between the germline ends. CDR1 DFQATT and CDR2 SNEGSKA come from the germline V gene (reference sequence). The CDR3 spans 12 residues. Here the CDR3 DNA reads TGCAGTGCTAGAGGGTCGGAGAATGAGCAGTTCTTC. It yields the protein CSARGSENEQFF.

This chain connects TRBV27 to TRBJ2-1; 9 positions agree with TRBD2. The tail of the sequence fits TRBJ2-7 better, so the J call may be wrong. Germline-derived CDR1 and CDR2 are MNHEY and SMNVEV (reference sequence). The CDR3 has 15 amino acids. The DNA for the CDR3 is TGTGCCAGCAGTTTCCGGCTAGCGGGGCCCAATGAGCAGTACTTC. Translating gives CASSFRLAGPNEQYF.

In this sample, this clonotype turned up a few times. CDR3 in DNA: TGTGCCAGCAGCCATTTCGGGACTAGCGGGAATGAGCAGTTCTTC. It codes for CASSHFGTSGNEQFF. The rearrangement joins TRBV3-1 to TRBJ2-1; 12 bases fit TRBD2. With V trimmed by 3 bases and J by 7 bases, 4 bases remained unmatched. The germline gives CDR1 LGHDT, CDR2 YNNKEL (reference sequence). This CDR3 is 15 amino acids long.

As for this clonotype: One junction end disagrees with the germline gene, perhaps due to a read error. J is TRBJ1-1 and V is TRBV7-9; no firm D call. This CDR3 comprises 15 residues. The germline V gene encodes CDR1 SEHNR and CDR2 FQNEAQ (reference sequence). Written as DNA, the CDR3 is TGTGCCTGCAGCCGACCAGACGGACTGAACACTGAAGCTTTCTTT. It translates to CACSRPDGLNTEAFF.

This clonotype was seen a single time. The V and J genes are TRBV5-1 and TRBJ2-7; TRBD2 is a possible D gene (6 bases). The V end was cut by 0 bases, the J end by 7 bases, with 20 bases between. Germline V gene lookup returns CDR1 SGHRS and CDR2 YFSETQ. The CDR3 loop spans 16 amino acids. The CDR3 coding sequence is TGCGCCAGCAGCTTGGCCGGGGCGGGACTCAACAATGAGCAGTACTTC. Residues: CASSLAGAGLNNEQYF.

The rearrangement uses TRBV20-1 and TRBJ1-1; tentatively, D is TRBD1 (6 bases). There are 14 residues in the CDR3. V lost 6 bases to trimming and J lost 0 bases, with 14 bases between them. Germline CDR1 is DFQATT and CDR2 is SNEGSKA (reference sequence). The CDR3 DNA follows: TGCAGTGCCCTGGACAGCAACATGAACACTGAAGCTTTCTTT. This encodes CSALDSNMNTEAFF.

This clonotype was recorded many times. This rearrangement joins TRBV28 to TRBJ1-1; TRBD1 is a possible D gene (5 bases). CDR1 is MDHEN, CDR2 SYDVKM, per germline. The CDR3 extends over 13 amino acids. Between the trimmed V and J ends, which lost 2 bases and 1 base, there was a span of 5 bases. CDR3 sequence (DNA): TGTGCCAGCAGTTTAAGGGGGAACACTGAAGCTTTCTTT. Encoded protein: CASSLRGNTEAFF.

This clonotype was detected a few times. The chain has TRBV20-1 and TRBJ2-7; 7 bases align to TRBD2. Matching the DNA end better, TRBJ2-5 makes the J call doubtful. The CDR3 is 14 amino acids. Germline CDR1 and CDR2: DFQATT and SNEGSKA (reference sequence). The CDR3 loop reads CSAPGREIGETQYF. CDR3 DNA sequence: TGCAGTGCCCCGGGGCGGGAGATAGGAGAGACCCAGTACTTC.

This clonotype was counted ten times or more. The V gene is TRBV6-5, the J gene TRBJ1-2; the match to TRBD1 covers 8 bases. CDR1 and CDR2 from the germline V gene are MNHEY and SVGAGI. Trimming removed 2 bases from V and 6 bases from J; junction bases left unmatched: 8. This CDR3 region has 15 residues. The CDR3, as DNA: TGTGCCAGCAGTTACACCCGGACAGGGATCGATGGCTACACCTTC. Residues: CASSYTRTGIDGYTF.

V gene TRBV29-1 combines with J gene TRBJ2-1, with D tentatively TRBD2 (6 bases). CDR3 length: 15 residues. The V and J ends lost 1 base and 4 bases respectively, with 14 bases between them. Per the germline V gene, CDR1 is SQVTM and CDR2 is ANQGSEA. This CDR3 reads CSVEGGAGRYNEQFF. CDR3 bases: TGCAGCGTTGAAGGCGGGGCAGGCCGATACAATGAGCAGTTCTTC.

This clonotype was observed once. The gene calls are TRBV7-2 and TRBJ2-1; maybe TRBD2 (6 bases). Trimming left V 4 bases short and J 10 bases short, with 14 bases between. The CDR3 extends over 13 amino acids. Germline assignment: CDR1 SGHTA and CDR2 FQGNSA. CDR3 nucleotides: TGTGCCAGCAGCTCGCCGGGACTTGTGGAGCAGTTCTTC. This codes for CASSSPGLVEQFF.

The CDR3 nucleotides are TGCAGTGCTCCCCACAGACGGGGTTCGGGAGATACGCAGTATTTT. This encodes CSAPHRRGSGDTQYF. The V call is TRBV20-1, the J call TRBJ2-3; TRBD2 is a possible D gene (5 bases). Germline values: CDR1 DFQATT, CDR2 SNEGSKA (reference sequence). This CDR3 spans 15 amino acids. V lost 5 bases, J lost 5 bases, and 20 bases lay in between.